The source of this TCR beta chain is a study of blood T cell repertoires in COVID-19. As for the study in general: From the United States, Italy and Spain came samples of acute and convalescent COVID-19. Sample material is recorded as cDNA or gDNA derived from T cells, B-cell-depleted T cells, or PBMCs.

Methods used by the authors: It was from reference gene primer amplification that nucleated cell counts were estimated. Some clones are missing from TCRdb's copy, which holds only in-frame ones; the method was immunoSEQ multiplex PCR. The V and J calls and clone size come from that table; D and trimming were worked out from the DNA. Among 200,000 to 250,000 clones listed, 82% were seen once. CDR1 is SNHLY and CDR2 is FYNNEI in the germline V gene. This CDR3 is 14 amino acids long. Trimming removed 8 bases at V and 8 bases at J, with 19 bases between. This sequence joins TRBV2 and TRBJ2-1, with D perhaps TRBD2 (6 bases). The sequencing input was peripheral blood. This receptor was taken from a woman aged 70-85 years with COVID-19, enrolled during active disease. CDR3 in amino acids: CASFPLAGRYEQFF. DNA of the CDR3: TGTGCCAGCTTTCCACTCGCGGGGAGGTATGAGCAGTTCTTC.